This T cell receptor (beta chain) appears in the sequencing data of a study of blood T cell repertoires in COVID-19. About the research overall: COVID-19 samples, acute and convalescent, were from the United States, Italy and Spain. PBMCs, B-cell-depleted T cells, or T cells provided the cDNA or gDNA that made up the material.

In the authors' workflow: The assay estimated nucleated cells by amplifying reference gene primers. Sequencing used immunoSEQ multiplex PCR; TCRdb keeps in-frame clones, though not all of them. The DNA gave D and trimming, while V, J and clone size come from that table. The sample includes some 200,000 clones, roughly 80% seen only once; the top ten take about 7%. Germline-derived CDR1 and CDR2 are MNHEY and SVGAGI. V was shortened by 6 bases and J by 3 bases, with 17 bases between the two germline ends. This CDR3 spans 15 amino acids. The TCR comes from an older woman with acute or convalescent COVID-19. This chain joins TRBV6-5 and TRBJ1-2, with D possibly TRBD1 on 6 matching bases. Input material: peripheral blood. The DNA for the CDR3 is TGTGCCAGCAGCCGGAACCCAGGGGATTACTATGGCTACACCTTC. It translates to CASSRNPGDYYGYTF.